This T cell receptor (beta chain) stems from a study of long-term antiretroviral therapy in people with HIV. Germline lookup yields CDR1 SQVTM and CDR2 ANQGSEA. The V gene end was trimmed by 5 bases and the J gene end by 4 bases; junction bases not matched to a gene: 12. The CDR3 length is 16 residues. A note on this clone: Its antigen remains unknown.

Running of the v3.0 immunoSEQ assay took place at survey level. Assay used: immunoSEQ multiplex PCR; TCRdb lists only in-frame clones, some missing. Of about 25,000 clones listed, roughly 80% are singletons. Broader study findings: Although diversity increased after ART, it remained lower than in transplant donor controls.

The sample consisted of unsorted PBMCs, taken 1.1 years before starting antiretroviral therapy. This chain joins TRBV29-1 and TRBJ2-5, with TRBD2 matching over 11 bases. This receptor was identified in a woman in her thirties or forties with HIV. The CDR3 region is CSVLPALAGGRETQYF. The DNA of the CDR3 is TGCAGCGTTCTCCCTGCTTTAGCGGGGGGGCGAGAGACCCAGTACTTC.